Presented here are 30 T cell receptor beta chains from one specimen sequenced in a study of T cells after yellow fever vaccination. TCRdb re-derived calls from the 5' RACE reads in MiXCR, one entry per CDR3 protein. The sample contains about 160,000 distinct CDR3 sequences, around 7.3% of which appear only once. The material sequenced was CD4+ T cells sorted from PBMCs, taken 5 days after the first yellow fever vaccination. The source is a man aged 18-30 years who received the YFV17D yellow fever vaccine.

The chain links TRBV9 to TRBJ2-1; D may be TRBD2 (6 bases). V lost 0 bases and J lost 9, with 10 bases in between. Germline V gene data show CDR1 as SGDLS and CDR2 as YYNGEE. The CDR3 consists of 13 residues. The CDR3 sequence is CASSVGREAEQFF. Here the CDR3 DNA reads TGTGCCAGCAGCGTAGGCAGGGAGGCTGAGCAGTTCTTC.

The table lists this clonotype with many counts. DNA of the CDR3: TGTGCCAGCAGTTACTTTGGGACAGGCGTTTCTGGCTACACCTTC. Its translation: CASSYFGTGVSGYTF. The chain employs TRBV6-2 or TRBV6-3 and TRBJ1-2, with TRBD1 matching over 8 bases. The CDR3 extends over 15 amino acids. Germline values: CDR1 MNHEY, CDR2 SVGEGT. Losses at the gene ends were 1 base for V and 7 bases for J; bases not matched to a gene: 8.

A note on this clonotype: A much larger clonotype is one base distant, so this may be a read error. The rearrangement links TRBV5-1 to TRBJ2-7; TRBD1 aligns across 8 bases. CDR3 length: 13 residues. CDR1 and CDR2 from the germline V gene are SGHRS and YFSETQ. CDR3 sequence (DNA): TGCACCAGCAGGGAAACAGGGGGCTACGAGCAGTACTTC. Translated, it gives CTSRETGGYEQYF. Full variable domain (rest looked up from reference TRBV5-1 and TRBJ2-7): KAGVTQTPRYLIKTRGQQVTLSCSPISGHRSVSWYQQTPGQGLQFLFEYFSETQRNKGNFPGRFSGRQFSNSRSEMNVSTLELGDSALYLCTSRETGGYEQYFGPGTRLTVT.

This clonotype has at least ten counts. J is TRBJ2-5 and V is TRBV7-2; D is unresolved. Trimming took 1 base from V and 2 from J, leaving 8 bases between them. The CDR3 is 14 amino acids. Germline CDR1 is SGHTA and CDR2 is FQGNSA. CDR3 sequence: CASSLGLFQETQYF. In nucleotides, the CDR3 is TGTGCCAGCAGCTTAGGACTGTTTCAAGAGACCCAGTACTTC.

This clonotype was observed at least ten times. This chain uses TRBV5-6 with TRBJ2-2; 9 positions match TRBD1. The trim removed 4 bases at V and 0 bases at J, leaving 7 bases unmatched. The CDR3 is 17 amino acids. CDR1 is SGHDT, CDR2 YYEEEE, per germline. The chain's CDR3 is CASSLTGGGPNTGELFF. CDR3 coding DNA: TGTGCCAGCAGCCTGACAGGGGGAGGCCCGAACACCGGGGAGCTGTTTTTT.

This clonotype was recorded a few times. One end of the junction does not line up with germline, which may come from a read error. CDR3 nucleotides: TGTGCCTGGGTACCCGGGGCGAACACTGAAGCTTCCTTT. Amino acid sequence: CAWVPGANTEASF. This rearrangement joins TRBV30 to TRBJ1-1, with D possibly matching TRBD1 (5 bases). CDR3 length: 13 residues. Germline CDR1 reads GTSNPN; CDR2 reads SVGIG (reference sequence).

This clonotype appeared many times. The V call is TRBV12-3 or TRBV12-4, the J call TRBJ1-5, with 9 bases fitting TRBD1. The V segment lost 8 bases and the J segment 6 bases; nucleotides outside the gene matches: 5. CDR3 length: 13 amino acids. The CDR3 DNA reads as TGTGCCAGCCGGGACAGGGTAGTTCAGCCCCAGCATTTT. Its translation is CASRDRVVQPQHF.

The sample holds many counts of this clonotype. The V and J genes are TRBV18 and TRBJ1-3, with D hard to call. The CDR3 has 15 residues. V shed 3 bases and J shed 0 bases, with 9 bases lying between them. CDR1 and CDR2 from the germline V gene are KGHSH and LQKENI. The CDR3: CASSPAQYSGNTIYF. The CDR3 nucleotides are TGTGCCAGCTCACCCGCGCAGTACTCTGGAAACACCATATATTTT.

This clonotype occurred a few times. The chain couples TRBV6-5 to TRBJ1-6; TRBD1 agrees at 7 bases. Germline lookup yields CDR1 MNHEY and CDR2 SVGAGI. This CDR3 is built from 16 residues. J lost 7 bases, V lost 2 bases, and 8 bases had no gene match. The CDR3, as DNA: TGTGCCAGCAGTTACGAGAGGGGGCGCCTAAATTCACCCCTCCACTTT. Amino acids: CASSYERGRLNSPLHF.

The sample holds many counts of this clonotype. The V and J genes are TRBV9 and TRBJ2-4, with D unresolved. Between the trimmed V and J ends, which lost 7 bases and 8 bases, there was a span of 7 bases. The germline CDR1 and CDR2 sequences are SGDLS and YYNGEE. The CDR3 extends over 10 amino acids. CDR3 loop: CASFADIQYF. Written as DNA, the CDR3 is TGTGCCAGCTTCGCAGACATTCAGTACTTC.

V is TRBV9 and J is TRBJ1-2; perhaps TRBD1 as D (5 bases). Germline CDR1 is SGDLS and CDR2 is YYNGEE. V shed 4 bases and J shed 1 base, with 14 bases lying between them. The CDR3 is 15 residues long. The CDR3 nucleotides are TGTGCCAGCAGCCCCGGGACCTGGAGTAACTATGGCTACACCTTC. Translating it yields CASSPGTWSNYGYTF.

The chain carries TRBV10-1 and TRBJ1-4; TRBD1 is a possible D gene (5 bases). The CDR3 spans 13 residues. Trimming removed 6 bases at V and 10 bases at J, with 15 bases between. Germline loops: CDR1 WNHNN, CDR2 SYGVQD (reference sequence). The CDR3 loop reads CASSTGTSGKLFF. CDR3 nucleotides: TGCGCCAGCAGCACCGGGACCTCGGGAAAACTGTTTTTT.

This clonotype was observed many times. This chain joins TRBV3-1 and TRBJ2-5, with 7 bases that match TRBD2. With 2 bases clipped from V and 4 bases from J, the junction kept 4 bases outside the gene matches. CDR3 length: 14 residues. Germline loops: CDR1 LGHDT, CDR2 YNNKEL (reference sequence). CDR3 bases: TGTGCCAGCAGCCAAACTAGCGCTGTAGAGACCCAGTACTTC. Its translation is CASSQTSAVETQYF.

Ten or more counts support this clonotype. The CDR3, as DNA: TGTGCCAGCTCCCCAGGAAGTTACGAGCAGTACGTC. Its translation: CASSPGSYEQYV. This chain connects TRBV18 to TRBJ2-7; D remains ambiguous. The germline V gene encodes CDR1 KGHSH and CDR2 LQKENI. The CDR3 covers 12 residues. Trimming removed 6 bases at V and 4 bases at J, with 10 bases between.

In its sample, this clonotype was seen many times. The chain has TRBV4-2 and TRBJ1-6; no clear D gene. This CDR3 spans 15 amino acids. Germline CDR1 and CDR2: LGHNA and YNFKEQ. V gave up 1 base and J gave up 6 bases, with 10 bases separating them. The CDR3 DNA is TGTGCCAGCAGCCAAGGTGGCCTAATTAATTCACCCCTCCACTTT. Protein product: CASSQGGLINSPLHF.

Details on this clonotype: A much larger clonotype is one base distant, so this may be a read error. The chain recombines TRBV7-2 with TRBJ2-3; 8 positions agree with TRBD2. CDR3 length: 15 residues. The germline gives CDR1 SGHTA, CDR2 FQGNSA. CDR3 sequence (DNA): TGTGCCAGCAGGCAGCGGGGGTTGGCGGCAGATACGAAGTATTTT. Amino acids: CASRQRGLAADTKYF.

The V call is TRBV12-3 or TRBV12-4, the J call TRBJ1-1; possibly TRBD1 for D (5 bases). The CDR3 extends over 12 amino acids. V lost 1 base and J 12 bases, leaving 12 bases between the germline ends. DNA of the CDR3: TGTGCCAGCAGTTTAGGGGGCGGTTGGACTTTCTTT. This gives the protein CASSLGGGWTFF.

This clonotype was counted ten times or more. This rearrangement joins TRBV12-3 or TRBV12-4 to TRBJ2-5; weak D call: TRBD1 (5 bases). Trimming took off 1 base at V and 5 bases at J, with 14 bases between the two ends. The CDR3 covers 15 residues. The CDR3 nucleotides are TGTGCCAGCAGTTTAGGCAGGGCAAACGTCGAGACCCAGTACTTC. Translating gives CASSLGRANVETQYF.

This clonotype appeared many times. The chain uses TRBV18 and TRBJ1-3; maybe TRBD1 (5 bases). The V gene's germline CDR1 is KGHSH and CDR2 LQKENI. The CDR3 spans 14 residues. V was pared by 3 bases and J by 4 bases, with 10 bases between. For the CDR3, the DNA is TGTGCCAGCTCACCCGGGACGCAAGGAAACACCATATATTTT. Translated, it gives CASSPGTQGNTIYF.

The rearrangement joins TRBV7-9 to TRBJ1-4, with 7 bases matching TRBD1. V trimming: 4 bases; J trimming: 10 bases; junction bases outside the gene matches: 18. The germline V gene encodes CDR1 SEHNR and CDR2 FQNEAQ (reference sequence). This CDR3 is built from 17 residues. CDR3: CASSSSFSRGLGGKLFF. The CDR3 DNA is TGTGCCAGCAGCTCAAGTTTCTCCAGGGGGTTGGGTGGAAAACTGTTTTTT. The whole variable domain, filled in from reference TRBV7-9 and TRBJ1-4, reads DTGVSQNPRHKITKRGQNVTFRCDPISEHNRLYWYRQTLGQGPEFLTYFQNEAQLEKSRLLSDRFSAERPKGSFSTLEIQRTEQGDSAMYLCASSSSFSRGLGGKLFFGSGTQLSVL.

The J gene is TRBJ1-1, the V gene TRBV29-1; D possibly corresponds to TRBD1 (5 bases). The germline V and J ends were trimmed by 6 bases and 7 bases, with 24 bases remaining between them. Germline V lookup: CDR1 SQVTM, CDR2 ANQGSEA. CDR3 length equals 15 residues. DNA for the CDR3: TGCAGCGTCAGCGCACGACAGCGTATAGAAGGTGAAGCTTTCTTT. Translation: CSVSARQRIEGEAFF.

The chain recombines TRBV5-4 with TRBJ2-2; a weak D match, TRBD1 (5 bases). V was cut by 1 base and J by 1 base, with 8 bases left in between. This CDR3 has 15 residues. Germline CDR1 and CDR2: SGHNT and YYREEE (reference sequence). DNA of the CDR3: TGTGCCAGCAGCTTGTCAACAGGGAACACCGGGGAGCTGTTTTTT. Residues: CASSLSTGNTGELFF. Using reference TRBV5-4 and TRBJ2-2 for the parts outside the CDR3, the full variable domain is ETGVTQSPTHLIKTRGQQVTLRCSSQSGHNTVSWYQQALGQGPQFIFQYYREEENGRGNFPPRFSGLQFPNYSSELNVNALELDDSALYLCASSLSTGNTGELFFGEGSRLTVL.

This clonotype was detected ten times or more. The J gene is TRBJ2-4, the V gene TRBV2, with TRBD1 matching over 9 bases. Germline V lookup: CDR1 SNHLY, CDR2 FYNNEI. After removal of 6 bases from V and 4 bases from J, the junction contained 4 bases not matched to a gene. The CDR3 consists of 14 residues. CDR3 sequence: CASRAGTGKNIQYF. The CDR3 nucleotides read TGTGCCAGCAGAGCCGGGACAGGGAAAAACATTCAGTACTTC.

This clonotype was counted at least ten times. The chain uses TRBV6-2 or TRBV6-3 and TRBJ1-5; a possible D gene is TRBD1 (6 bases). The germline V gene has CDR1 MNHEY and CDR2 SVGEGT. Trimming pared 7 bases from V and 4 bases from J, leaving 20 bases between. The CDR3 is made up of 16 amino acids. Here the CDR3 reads CASKGRGDERNQPQHF. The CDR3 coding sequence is TGTGCCAGCAAGGGAAGGGGGGACGAGAGGAATCAGCCCCAGCATTTT.

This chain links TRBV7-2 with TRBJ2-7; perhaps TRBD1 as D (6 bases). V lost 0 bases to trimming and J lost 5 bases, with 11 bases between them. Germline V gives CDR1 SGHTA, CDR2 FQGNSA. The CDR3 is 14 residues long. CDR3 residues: CASSLARGHHEQYF. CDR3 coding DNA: TGTGCCAGCAGCTTAGCGAGGGGACACCACGAGCAGTACTTC.

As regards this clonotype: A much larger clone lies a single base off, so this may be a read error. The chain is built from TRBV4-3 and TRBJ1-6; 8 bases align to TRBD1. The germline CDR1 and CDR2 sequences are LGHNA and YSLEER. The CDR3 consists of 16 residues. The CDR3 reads CASSQTQGEYNSPIHF. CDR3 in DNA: TGCGCCAGCAGCCAAACACAGGGGGAATATAATTCACCCATCCACTTT.

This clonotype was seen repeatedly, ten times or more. Here the CDR3 DNA reads TGCGCCAGCGGGGCGGGGGGGCCCACAGATACGCAGTATTTT. It is translated as CASGAGGPTDTQYF. The chain joins TRBV5-1 to TRBJ2-3; TRBD2 agrees at 9 bases. Germline V gene data show CDR1 as SGHRS and CDR2 as YFSETQ. Germline trimming cut 7 bases from V and 2 bases from J; bases unmatched to any gene: 5. The CDR3 runs 14 residues.

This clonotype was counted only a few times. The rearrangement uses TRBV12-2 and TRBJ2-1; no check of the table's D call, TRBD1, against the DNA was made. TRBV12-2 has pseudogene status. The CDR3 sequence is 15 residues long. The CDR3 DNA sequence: TGTGCAAGTCGCTTGATTAGTAGGGGCATAGGTGAGCAGTTCTTC. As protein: CASRLISRGIGEQFF.

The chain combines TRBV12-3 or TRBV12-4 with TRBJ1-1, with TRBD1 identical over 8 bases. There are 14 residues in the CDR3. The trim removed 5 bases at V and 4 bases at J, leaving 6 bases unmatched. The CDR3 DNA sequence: TGTGCCAGCAGTATGCAGGGGGCGTTCACTGAAGCTTTCTTT. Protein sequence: CASSMQGAFTEAFF.

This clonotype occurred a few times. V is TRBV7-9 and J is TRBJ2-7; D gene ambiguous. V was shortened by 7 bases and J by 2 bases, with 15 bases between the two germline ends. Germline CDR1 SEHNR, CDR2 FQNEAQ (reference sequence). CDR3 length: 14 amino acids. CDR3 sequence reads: CASIGRSPPYEQYV. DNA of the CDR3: TGTGCCAGCATTGGTCGGAGTCCCCCCTACGAGCAGTACGTC.